These 9 T cell receptor beta chains originate from one sample sequenced in a study of patients and donors after allogeneic stem cell transplantation. TCRdb reanalysed the RT-PCR reads using MiXCR and keeps one entry per CDR3 protein. The sample lists about a million distinct CDR3 sequences, roughly 18% occurring once. Sequencing used blood, either unsorted or a sorted T cell fraction (not recorded which). These receptors were collected from a human donor who was either an allogeneic HSCT recipient or a stem cell or donor lymphocyte infusion donor (not recorded which). It is not recorded whose cells these are; they may come from a transplant donor.

Ten or more counts support this clonotype. The chain recombines TRBV5-1 with TRBJ2-3; D is uncertain. The CDR3 length is 17 residues. Trimming took off 1 base at V and 4 bases at J, with 19 bases between the two ends. Germline lookup yields CDR1 SGHRS and CDR2 YFSETQ. This CDR3 is CASSLKSSHPRPDTQYF. CDR3 in DNA: TGCGCCAGCAGCTTGAAAAGCAGCCACCCGCGGCCAGATACGCAGTATTTT. The variable domain in full, with the rest retrieved from reference TRBV5-1 and TRBJ2-3, is KAGVTQTPRYLIKTRGQQVTLSCSPISGHRSVSWYQQTPGQGLQFLFEYFSETQRNKGNFPGRFSGRQFSNSRSEMNVSTLELGDSALYLCASSLKSSHPRPDTQYFGPGTRLTVL.

The rearrangement uses TRBV9 and TRBJ2-3, with TRBD1 matching over 9 bases. This CDR3 comprises 12 residues. V gave up 7 bases and J gave up 6 bases; unmatched junction bases: 3. CDR1 is SGDLS, CDR2 YYNGEE, per germline. As DNA, the CDR3 is TGTGCCAGCGGGACAGGGTCCGATACGCAGTATTTT. Translated: CASGTGSDTQYF.

The genes are TRBV7-9 and TRBJ1-5, with D unclear. Trimming removed 1 base at V and 6 bases at J, with 10 bases between. This CDR3 has 14 amino acids. Per germline, CDR1 SEHNR and CDR2 FQNEAQ (reference sequence). The CDR3 nucleotides read TGTGCCAGCAGCTTAGACCGGAGTGGTCAGCCCCAGCATTTT. Translation gives CASSLDRSGQPQHF.

The J gene is TRBJ2-7, the V gene TRBV7-6, with 7 nucleotides matching TRBD2. The CDR3 length is 13 residues. Germline CDR1 reads SGHVS; CDR2 reads FNYEAQ. With 3 bases clipped from V and 9 bases from J, the junction kept 8 bases outside the gene matches. The CDR3 loop is CASSLGEGRGQYF. CDR3 coding DNA: TGTGCCAGCAGCTTGGGGGAGGGCCGGGGGCAGTACTTC.

This sequence joins TRBV12-3 or TRBV12-4 and TRBJ2-3; TRBD1 matches 7 bases. V dropped 3 bases and J dropped 2; count of bases not matched to a gene: 5. This CDR3 is built from 15 residues. CDR3 protein: CASSLGQSLTDTQYF. The CDR3 bases are TGTGCCAGCAGTTTGGGACAGAGTCTCACAGATACGCAGTATTTT.

This clonotype was seen more than once but under ten times. V gene TRBV20-1 combines with J gene TRBJ1-4; D ambiguous. V lost 0 bases, J lost 8 bases, and 16 bases lay in between. CDR1 DFQATT and CDR2 SNEGSKA come from the germline V gene (reference sequence). CDR3 size: 15 residues. CDR3 coding DNA: TGCAGTGCTAGAGATCGGAAAGGGTGGAAGGAAAAACTGTTTTTT. It translates to CSARDRKGWKEKLFF.

This clonotype turned up a few times. J is TRBJ1-2 and V is TRBV14, with D maybe TRBD1 (5 bases). The CDR3 covers 14 residues. V lost 4 bases and J 7 bases, leaving 16 bases between the germline ends. Germline assignment: CDR1 SGHDN and CDR2 FVKESK. The CDR3 DNA is TGTGCCAGCAGCCGCAAGGGGCCGGGCAGTGGCTACACCTTC. Its translation is CASSRKGPGSGYTF.

This clonotype appeared a few times. The chain is built from TRBV15 and TRBJ2-3, with 12 positions matching TRBD2. CDR3 length: 16 amino acids. Per germline, CDR1 LNHNV and CDR2 YYDKDF (reference sequence). V lost 2 bases to trimming and J lost 5 bases; unmatched junction nucleotides: 5. CDR3: CATSRKLAGGVDTQYF. For the CDR3, the DNA is TGTGCCACCAGCAGAAAACTAGCGGGAGGTGTAGATACGCAGTATTTT.

The chain carries TRBV5-1 and TRBJ2-3; 8 bases align to TRBD2. With 2 bases clipped from V and 2 bases from J, the junction kept 7 bases outside the gene matches. There are 16 residues in the CDR3. CDR1 is SGHRS and CDR2 is YFSETQ in the germline V gene. The CDR3 DNA is TGCGCCAGCAGCTTATCTAGCGGGCCTCACACAGATACGCAGTATTTT. The encoded protein is CASSLSSGPHTDTQYF. The full variable domain, rest sourced from reference TRBV5-1 and TRBJ2-3, is KAGVTQTPRYLIKTRGQQVTLSCSPISGHRSVSWYQQTPGQGLQFLFEYFSETQRNKGNFPGRFSGRQFSNSRSEMNVSTLELGDSALYLCASSLSSGPHTDTQYFGPGTRLTVL.